The source of this T cell receptor beta chain is a study of blood T cells in healthy people across ages. J was trimmed by 1 base and V by 3 bases; bases with no gene match: 11. Per germline, CDR1 MNHEY and CDR2 SMNVEV (reference sequence). There are 17 residues in the CDR3. It was with a sample-barcoded 5' primer and a J-beta primer mix that a second PCR of about 7 to 12 cycles was run. In TCRdb, the 5' RACE reads were re-called with MiXCR into one record per CDR3 protein. The sample shows roughly 1.6 million distinct CDR3 sequences, approximately 32% of them seen only once. The chain uses TRBV27 and TRBJ2-7; 8 bases fit TRBD2. This sequence originates from a woman in her 30s in good health. Sequenced material: blood. As DNA, the CDR3 is TGTGCCAGCAGTTTCGTCAGACTAAGCGGGAGTTCCTACGAGCAGTACTTC. Its translation is CASSFVRLSGSSYEQYF.